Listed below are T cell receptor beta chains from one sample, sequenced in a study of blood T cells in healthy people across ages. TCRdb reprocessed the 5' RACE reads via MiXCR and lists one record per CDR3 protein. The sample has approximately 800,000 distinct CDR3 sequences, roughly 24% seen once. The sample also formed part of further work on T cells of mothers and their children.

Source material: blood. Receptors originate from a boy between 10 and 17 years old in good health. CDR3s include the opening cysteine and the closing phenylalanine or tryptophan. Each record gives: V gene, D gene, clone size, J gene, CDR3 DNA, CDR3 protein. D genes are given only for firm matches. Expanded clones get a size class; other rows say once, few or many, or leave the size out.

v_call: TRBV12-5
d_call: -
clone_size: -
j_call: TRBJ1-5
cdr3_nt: TGTGCTAGTGGTTTGGGGCCTCAGCCCCAGCATTTT
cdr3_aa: CASGLGPQPQHF

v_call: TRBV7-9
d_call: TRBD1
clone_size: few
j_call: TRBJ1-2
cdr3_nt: TGTGCCAGCAGCTTCGGAGGGGGCGATGTTGGAGATGGCTACACCTTC
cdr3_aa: CASSFGGGDVGDGYTF

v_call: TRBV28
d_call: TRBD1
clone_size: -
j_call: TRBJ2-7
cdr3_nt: TGTGCCAGCACCCCGGGACAGGGGGCCTCCTACGAGCAGTACTTC
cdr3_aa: CASTPGQGASYEQYF

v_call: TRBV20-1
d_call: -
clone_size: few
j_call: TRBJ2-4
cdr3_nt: TGCAGTGCTATACGAGCGGGTCTAGCCAAAAACATTCAGTACTTC
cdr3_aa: CSAIRAGLAKNIQYF

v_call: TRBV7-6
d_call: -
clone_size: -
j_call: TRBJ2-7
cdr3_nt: TGTGCCAGCAGCTTAGTGGGCAGGGAATCCTACGAGCAGTACTTC
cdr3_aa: CASSLVGRESYEQYF

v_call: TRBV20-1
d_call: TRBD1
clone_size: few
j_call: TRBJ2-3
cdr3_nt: TGCAGTGCCCCGACAGGGGGCGCGGATACGCAGTATTTT
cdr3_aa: CSAPTGGADTQYF

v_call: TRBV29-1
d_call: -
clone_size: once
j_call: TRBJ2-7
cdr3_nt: TGCAGCTTCCGAGGTGGTCCGACCTACGAGCAGTACTTC
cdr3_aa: CSFRGGPTYEQYF

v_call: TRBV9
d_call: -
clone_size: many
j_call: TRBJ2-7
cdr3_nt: TGTGCCAGCAGCGTAGGTCCGCCTTCCTACGAGCAGTACTTC
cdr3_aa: CASSVGPPSYEQYF

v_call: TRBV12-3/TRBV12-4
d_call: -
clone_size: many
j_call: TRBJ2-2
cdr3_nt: TGTGCCAGCAGTTTCGAGGCCGGGGAGCTGTTTTTT
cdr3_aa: CASSFEAGELFF

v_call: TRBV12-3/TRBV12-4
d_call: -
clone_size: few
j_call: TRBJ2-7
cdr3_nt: TGTGCCAGCAACCCCCCCGGGGAATGGTACGAGCAGTACTTC
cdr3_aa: CASNPPGEWYEQYF

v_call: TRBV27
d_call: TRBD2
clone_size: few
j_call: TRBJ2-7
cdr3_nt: TGTGCCAGCAGTCGAGCGGGGGCGACCTACGAGCAGTACTTC
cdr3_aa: CASSRAGATYEQYF

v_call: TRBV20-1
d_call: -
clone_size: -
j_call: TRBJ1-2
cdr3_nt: TGCAGTGTCCCTCAGGGTAGGGGCTACACCTTC
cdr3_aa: CSVPQGRGYTF

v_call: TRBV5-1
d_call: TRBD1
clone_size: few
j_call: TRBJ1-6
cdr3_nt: TGCGCCAGCAGCGGGGTGGGGACAGCAAATAATTCACCCCTCCACTTT
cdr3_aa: CASSGVGTANNSPLHF

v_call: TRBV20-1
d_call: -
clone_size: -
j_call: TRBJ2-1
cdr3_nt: TGCAGTGCTGTCCTGTCAACGGGGGACAATGAGCAGTTCTTC
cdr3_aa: CSAVLSTGDNEQFF

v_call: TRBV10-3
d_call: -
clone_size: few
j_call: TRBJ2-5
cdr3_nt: TGTGCCACCAAAAACCAGGGCGATGAGACCCAGTACTTC
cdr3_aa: CATKNQGDETQYF

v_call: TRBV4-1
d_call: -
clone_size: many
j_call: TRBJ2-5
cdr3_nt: TGCGCCAGCAGCCAAGATACCAGGGAGACCCAGTACTTC
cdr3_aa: CASSQDTRETQYF

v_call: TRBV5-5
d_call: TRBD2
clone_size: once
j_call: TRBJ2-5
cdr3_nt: TGTGCCAGCAGGCTGGCGGGTCTAGCGGGGGAGACCCAGTACTTC
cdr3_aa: CASRLAGLAGETQYF

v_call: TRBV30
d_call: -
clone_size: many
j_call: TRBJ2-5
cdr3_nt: TGTGCCTGGAGTGTAGGGGCAGGCCTCCAAGAGACCCAGTACTTC
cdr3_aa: CAWSVGAGLQETQYF

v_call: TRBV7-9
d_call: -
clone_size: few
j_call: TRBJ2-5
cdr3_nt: TGTGCCACAGGACAGTCGCAAGAGACCCAGTACTTC
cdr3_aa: CATGQSQETQYF

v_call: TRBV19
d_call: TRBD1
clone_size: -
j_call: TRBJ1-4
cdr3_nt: TGTGCCAGTAGTCTCTTGGGACAGCGTGAAAAACTGTTTTTT
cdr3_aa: CASSLLGQREKLFF

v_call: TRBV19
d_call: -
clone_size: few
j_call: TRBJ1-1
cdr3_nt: TGTGCCAGTAGTATTGGGGGTGCCCCTGAAGCTTTCTTT
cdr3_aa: CASSIGGAPEAFF

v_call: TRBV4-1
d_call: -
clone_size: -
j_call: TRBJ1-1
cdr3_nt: TGCGCCAGCAGCCAGGTCAGAGGGCCTTACACTGAAGCTTTCTTT
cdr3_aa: CASSQVRGPYTEAFF

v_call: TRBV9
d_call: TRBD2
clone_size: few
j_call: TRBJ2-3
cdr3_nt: TGTGCCAGCAGCGCTGGGACCGGGACTAGCGGGGGGCCCCCTACGCAGTATTTT
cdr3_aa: CASSAGTGTSGGPPTQYF

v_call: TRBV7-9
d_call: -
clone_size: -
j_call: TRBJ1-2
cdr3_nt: TGTGCCAGCAGCCTCGGTCCACGGTTCATCTATGGCTACACCTTC
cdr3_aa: CASSLGPRFIYGYTF

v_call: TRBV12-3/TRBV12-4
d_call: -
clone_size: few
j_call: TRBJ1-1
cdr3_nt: TGTGCCAGCAGTTACGACACGGCGAACACTGAAGCTTTCTTT
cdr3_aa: CASSYDTANTEAFF

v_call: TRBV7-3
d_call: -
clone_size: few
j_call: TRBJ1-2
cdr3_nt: TGTGCCAGCAGCTTACAGGGTTGGGATGGCTACACCTTC
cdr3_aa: CASSLQGWDGYTF

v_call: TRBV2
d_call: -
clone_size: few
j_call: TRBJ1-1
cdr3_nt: TGTGCCAGCAGTGAAGTTAATGGGGCCGGTGAAGCTTTCTTT
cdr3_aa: CASSEVNGAGEAFF

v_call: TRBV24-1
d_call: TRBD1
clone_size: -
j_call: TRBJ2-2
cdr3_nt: TGTGCCACCAGTGGTTCGACAGGGGCGCAAACCGGGGAGCTGTTTTTT
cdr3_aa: CATSGSTGAQTGELFF

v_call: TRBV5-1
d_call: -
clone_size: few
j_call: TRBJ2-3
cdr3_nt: TGCGCCAGCAGCACAGGACTCTTAGATACGCAGTATTTT
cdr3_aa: CASSTGLLDTQYF

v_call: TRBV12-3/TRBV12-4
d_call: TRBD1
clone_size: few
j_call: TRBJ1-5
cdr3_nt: TGTGCCAGCAGCAAGGACAGGGAAGGGAATCAGCATTTT
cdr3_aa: CASSKDREGNQHF

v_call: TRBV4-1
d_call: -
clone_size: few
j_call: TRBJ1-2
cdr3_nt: TGCGCCAGCAGCCAGGGCCCCCGACAGGAGAACTATGGCTACACCTTC
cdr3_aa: CASSQGPRQENYGYTF

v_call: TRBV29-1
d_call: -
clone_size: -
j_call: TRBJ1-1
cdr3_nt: TGCAGCGTCGAGGGTAGGCAGGACACTGAAGCTTTCTTT
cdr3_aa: CSVEGRQDTEAFF

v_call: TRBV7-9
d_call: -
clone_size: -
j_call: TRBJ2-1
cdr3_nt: TGTGCCAGCACCACACCCACGGCAGGGGTTTACAATGAGCAGTTCTTC
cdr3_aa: CASTTPTAGVYNEQFF

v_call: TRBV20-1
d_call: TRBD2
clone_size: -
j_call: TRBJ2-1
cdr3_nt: TGCAGTGCTCCACTGTCGGGGGGGTACAATGAGCAGTTCTTC
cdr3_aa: CSAPLSGGYNEQFF

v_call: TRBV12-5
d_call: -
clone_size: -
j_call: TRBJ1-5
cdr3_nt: TGTGCTAGTGGTTTAGATCGGCCCCAGCATTTT
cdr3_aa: CASGLDRPQHF

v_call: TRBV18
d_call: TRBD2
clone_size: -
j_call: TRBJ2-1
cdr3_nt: TGTGCCAGCTCGCCTACTAGCGGGGCGCGGCGGGAGCAGTTCTTC
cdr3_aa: CASSPTSGARREQFF

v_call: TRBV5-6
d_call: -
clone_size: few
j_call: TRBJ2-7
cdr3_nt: TGTGCCAGCAGCCCCGGGACATGGAACTACGAGCAGTACTTC
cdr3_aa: CASSPGTWNYEQYF

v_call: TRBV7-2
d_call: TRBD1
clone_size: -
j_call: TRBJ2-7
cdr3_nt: TGTGCCAGCAGACTAGGGACAGACGATCCCTACGAGCAGTACTTC
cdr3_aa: CASRLGTDDPYEQYF

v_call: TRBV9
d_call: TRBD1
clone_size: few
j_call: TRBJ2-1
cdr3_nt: TGTGCCAGCAGCGTTGGGACAGCCGAGCAGTTCTTC
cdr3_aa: CASSVGTAEQFF

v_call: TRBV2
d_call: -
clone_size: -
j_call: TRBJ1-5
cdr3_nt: TGTGCCAGCACCAAGGAGGGGATCAATCAGCCCCAGCATTTT
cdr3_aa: CASTKEGINQPQHF

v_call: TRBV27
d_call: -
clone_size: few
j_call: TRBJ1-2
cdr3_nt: TGTGCCAGCAGTTTATCTCTCCCCCGGGACGGCCAATACTGCACCTTC
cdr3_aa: CASSLSLPRDGQYCTF

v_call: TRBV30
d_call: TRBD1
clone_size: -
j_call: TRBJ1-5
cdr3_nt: TGTGCCTGGAATGGACAGGAAAATCAGCCCCAGCATTTT
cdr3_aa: CAWNGQENQPQHF

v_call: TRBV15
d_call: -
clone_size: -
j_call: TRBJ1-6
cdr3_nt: TGTGCCACCAGCAGAGAACGCGGCGGAGGGGGCTCCTATAATTCACCCCTCCACTTT
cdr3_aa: CATSRERGGGGSYNSPLHF

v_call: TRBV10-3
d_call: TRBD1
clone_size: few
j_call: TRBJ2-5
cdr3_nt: TGTGCCATCAGCCTCCGGGACAGAGATGAGACCCAGTACTTC
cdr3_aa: CAISLRDRDETQYF

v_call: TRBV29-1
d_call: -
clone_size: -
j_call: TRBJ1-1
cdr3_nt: TGCAGCGTTGAAATTCCTGGGAAACACACTGAAGCTTTCTTT
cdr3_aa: CSVEIPGKHTEAFF

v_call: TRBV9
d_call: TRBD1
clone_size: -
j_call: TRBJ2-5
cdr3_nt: TGTGCCAGCAGCGTCGACAGGGCCCGACAAGAGACCCAGTACTTC
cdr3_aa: CASSVDRARQETQYF

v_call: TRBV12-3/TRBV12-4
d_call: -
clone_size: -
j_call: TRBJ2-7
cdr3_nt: TGTGCCAGCAGTTTATCCGGGGTGAGGGACGAGCAGTACTTC
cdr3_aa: CASSLSGVRDEQYF

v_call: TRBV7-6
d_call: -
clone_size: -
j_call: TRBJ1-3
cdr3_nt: TGTGCCAGCAGTACGACAGTTTCTGGAAACACCATATATTTT
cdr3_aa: CASSTTVSGNTIYF

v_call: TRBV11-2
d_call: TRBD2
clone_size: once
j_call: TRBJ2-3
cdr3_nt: TGTGCCAGCAGTTCGGCCGGGGGGATCGAAGATACGCAGTATTTT
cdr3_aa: CASSSAGGIEDTQYF

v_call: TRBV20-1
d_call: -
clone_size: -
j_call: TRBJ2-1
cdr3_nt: TGCAGTGCTAGTTTTGACCCGAGCTCCTACAATGAGCAGTTCTTC
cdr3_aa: CSASFDPSSYNEQFF

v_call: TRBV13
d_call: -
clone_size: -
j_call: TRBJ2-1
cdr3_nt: TGTGCCAGCAGCTTACTAACCGCGGGAATGAGGCGTGATGAGCAGTTCTTC
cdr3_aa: CASSLLTAGMRRDEQFF

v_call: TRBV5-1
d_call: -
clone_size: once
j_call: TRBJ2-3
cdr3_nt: TGCGCCAGCAGCTTTCAGGGTTTTATCCCAGATACGCAGTATTTT
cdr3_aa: CASSFQGFIPDTQYF

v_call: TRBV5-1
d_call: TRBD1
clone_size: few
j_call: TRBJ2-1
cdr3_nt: TGCGCCAGCAGCTTCATTCCCGGGACAGGGGGCCACAATGAGCAGTTCTTC
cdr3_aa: CASSFIPGTGGHNEQFF